This T cell receptor (beta chain) was obtained from a study of T cells in Graves' hyperthyroidism and ophthalmopathy. V lost 9 bases and J 8 bases, leaving 20 bases between the germline ends. Germline V gene lookup returns CDR1 MNHEY and CDR2 SMNVEV (reference sequence). There are 14 residues in the CDR3. RNA transcripts gave rise to amplified TCR beta CDR3 regions. Initially, a first-round RT-PCR of the TCR CDR3 employed the HTBI primer set. TCRdb fed the multiplex PCR reads into MiXCR, producing one record per CDR3 protein. The sample holds about 480,000 distinct CDR3 sequences; roughly 14% are singletons and the top ten take less than 20%. Diagnoses rested on clinical symptoms, serum thyroxine and TRAb, thyroid ultrasound and orbital computed tomography.

The specimen was blood. The receptor comes from a woman younger than 30 with Graves' hyperthyroidism. V usage is TRBV27 and J usage is TRBJ2-1; D might be TRBD1 (6 bases). CDR3 DNA: TGTGCCAGTGACAAGGGACATAGGGTCGATGAGCAGTTCTTC. It specifies CASDKGHRVDEQFF.